This T cell receptor (beta chain) stems from a study of cytomegalovirus exposure and HLA in healthy donors. As concerns this clone: Its antigen is not known.

60 Vbeta and 13 Jbeta primers were used in PCR. In the original processing: A later analysis counted approximately 80 million unique TCR beta chains, about 11 million shared. Profiling relied on immunoSEQ multiplex PCR, and the TCRdb table lists in-frame clones only, not all of them. From that table come the V and J calls and clone size; the DNA was used to work out D and trimming. Of around 190,000 clones listed, around three quarters are singletons. Study-wide results and limits: In a later analysis, TCR beta V- and J-gene trimming was associated with a missense DCLRE1C variant. Most TCR sequences showed up rarely, but some public TCRs showed up in many donors.

Sequencing input: PBMCs. The receptor was isolated from a woman younger than 45 in good health and CMV-seropositive.

CDR3 in DNA: TGTGCCAGCAGCTTGTGGACAGGGCATTTGTTTGAGACCCAGTACTTC. Translating gives CASSLWTGHLFETQYF. V and J are TRBV5-5 and TRBJ2-5; 8 nucleotides agree with TRBD1. The germline CDR1 and CDR2 sequences are SGHKS and YYEKEE (reference sequence). V gave up 1 base and J gave up 5 bases; unmatched junction bases: 10. There are 16 residues in the CDR3. Complete variable domain (other parts from reference TRBV5-5 and TRBJ2-5): DAGVTQSPTHLIKTRGQQVTLRCSPISGHKSVSWYQQVLGQGPQFIFQYYEKEERGRGNFPDRFSARQFPNYSSELNVNALLLGDSALYLCASSLWTGHLFETQYFGPGTRLLVL.